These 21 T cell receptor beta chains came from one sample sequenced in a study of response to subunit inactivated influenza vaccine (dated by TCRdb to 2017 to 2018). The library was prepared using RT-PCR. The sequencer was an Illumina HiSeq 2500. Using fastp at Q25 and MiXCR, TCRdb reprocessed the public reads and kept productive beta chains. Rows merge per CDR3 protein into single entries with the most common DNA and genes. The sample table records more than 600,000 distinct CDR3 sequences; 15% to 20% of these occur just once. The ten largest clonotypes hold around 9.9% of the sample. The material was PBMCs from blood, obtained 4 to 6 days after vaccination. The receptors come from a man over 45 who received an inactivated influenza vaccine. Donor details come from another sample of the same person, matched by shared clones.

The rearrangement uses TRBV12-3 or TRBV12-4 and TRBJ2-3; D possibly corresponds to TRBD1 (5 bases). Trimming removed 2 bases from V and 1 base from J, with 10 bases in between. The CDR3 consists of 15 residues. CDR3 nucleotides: TGTGCCAGCAGTTTAAGGGGTGCTGGCACAGATACGCAGTATTTT. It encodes CASSLRGAGTDTQYF.

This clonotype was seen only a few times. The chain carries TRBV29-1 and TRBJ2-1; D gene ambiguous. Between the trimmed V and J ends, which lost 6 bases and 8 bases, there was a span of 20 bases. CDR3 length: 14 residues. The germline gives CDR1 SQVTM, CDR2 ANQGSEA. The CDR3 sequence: CSVATPGLVHEQFF. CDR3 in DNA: TGCAGCGTAGCTACCCCGGGCCTAGTCCATGAGCAGTTCTTC.

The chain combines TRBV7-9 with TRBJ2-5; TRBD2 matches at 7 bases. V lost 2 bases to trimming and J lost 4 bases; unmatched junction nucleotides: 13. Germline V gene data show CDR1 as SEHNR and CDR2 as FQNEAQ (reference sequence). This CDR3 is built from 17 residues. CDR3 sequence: CASSLSGTIPVGETQYF. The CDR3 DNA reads TGTGCCAGCAGCTTATCAGGGACTATCCCCGTGGGAGAGACCCAGTACTTC.

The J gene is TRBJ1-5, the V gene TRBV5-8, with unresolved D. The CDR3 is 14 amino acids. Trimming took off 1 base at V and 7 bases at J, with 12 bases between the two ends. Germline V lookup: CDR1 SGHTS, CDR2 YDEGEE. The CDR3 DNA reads TGTGCCAGCAGCTTGCTGGCTGCGGAACAGCCCCAGCATTTT. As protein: CASSLLAAEQPQHF.

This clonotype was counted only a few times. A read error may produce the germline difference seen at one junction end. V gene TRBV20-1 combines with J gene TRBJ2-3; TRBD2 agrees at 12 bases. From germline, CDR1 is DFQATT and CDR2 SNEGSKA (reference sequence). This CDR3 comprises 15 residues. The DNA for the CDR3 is TGCAGTGCCAGAGGGACTAGCGGGTCCCCAGATACGCAGTATTTT. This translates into CSARGTSGSPDTQYF.

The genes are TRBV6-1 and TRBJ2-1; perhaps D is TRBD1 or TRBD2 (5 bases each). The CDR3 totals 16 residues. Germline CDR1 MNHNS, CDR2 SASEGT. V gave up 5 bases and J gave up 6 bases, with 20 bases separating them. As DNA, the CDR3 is TGTGCCAGCAGTCCTCCCGGGGCCCAGATCCTCAATGAGCAGTTCTTC. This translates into CASSPPGAQILNEQFF.

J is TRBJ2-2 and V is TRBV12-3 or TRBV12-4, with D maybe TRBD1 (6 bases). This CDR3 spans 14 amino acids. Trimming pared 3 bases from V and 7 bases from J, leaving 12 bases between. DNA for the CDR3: TGTGCCAGCAGTTTCGGCCTAGGGGGCGGGGAGCTGTTTTTT. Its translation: CASSFGLGGGELFF.

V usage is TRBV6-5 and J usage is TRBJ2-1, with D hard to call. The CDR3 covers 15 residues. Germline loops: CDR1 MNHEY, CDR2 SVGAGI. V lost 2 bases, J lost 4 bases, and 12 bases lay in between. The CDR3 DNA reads TGTGCCAGCAGTTACCAAATCCAACTTTACAATGAGCAGTTCTTC. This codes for CASSYQIQLYNEQFF.

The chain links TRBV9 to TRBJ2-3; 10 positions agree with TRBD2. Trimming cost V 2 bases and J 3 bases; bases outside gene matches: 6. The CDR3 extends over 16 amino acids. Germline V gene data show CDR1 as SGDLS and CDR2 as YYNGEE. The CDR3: CASSVSGRPKTDTQYF. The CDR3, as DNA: TGTGCCAGCAGCGTTAGCGGGAGGCCTAAGACAGATACGCAGTATTTT.

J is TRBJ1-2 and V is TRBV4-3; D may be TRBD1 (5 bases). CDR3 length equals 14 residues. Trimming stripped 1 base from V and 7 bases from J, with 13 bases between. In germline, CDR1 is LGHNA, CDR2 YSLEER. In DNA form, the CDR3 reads TGCGCCAGCAGCCAAGGTCGGGGGAGGCCTGGCTACACCTTC. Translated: CASSQGRGRPGYTF.

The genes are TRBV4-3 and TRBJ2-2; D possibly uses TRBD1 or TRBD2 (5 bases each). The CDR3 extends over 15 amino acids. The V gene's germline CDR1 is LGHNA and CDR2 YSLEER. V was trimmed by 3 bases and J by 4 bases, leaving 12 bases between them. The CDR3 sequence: CASSQAAGATGELFF. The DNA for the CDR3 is TGCGCCAGCAGCCAGGCCGCCGGGGCCACCGGGGAGCTGTTTTTT.

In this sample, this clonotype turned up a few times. CDR3 residues: CASSFTGTVYEQYF. The CDR3 bases are TGTGCCAGCAGTTTTACCGGGACAGTGTACGAGCAGTACTTC. This sequence joins TRBV27 and TRBJ2-7, with TRBD1 matching 7 bases. With V trimmed by 3 bases and J by 4 bases, 6 bases remained unmatched. CDR3 length: 14 residues. Germline CDR1 MNHEY, CDR2 SMNVEV (reference sequence).

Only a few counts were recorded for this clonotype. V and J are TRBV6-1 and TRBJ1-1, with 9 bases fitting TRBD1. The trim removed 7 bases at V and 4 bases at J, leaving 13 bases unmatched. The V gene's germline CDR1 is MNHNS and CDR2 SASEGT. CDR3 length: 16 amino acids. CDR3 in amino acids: CASTPGTGQGGTEAFF. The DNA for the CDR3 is TGTGCCAGCACCCCGGGGACAGGGCAGGGAGGCACTGAAGCTTTCTTT.

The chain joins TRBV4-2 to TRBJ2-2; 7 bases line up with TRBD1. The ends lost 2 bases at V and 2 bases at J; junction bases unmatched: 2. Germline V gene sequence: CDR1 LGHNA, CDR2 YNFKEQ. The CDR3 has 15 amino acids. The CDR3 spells CASSQTGVNTGELFF. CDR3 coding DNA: TGTGCCAGCAGCCAAACAGGGGTAAACACCGGGGAGCTGTTTTTT.

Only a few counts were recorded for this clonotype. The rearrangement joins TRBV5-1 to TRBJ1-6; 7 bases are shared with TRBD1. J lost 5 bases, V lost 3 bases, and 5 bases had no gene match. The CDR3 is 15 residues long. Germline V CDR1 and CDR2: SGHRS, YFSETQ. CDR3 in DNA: TGCGCCAGCAGCTGGGGGACAGAAGATAATTCACCCCTCCACTTT. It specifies CASSWGTEDNSPLHF.

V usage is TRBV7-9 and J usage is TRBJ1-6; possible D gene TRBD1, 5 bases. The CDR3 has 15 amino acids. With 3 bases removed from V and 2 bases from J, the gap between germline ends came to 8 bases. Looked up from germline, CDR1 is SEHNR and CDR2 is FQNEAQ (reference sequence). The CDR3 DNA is TGTGCCAGCAGCTTTACAGGAGCCTATAATTCACCCCTCCACTTT. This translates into CASSFTGAYNSPLHF.

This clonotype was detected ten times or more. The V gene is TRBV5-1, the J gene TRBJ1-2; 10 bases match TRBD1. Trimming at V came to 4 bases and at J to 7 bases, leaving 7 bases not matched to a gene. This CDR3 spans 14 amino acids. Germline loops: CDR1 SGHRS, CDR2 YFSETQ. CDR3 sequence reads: CASSLSTGGIGYTF. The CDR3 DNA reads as TGCGCCAGCAGCCTGTCGACAGGGGGCATTGGCTACACCTTC.

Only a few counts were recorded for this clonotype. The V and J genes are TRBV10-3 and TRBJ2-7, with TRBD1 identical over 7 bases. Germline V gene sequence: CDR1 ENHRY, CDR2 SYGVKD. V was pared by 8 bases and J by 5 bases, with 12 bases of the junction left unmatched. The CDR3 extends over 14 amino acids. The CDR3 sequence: CAIAKNRDSNEQYF. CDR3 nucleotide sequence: TGTGCCATCGCCAAAAACCGGGACAGTAACGAGCAGTACTTC.

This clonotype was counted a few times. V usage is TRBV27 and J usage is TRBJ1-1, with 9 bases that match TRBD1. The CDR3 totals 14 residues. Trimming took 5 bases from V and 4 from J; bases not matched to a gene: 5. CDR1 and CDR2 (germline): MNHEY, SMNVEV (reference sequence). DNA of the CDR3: TGTGCCAGCAGTCCTCGACAGGGGGTCACTGAAGCTTTCTTT. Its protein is CASSPRQGVTEAFF.

The CDR3 DNA sequence: TGTGCCACACGCGACAGCGTGAACACTGAAGCTTTCTTT. Its translation is CATRDSVNTEAFF. The V call is TRBV18, the J call TRBJ1-1; perhaps TRBD1 as D (5 bases). Per germline, CDR1 KGHSH and CDR2 LQKENI. The CDR3 runs 13 residues. V was cut by 10 bases and J by 0 bases, with 12 bases left in between. Based on the CDR3 plus reference TRBV18 and TRBJ1-1, the full variable domain is NAGVMQNPRHLVRRRGQEARLRCSPMKGHSHVYWYRQLPEEGLKFMVYLQKENIIDESGMPKERFSAEFPKEGPSILRIQQVVRGDSAAYFCATRDSVNTEAFFGQGTRLTVV.

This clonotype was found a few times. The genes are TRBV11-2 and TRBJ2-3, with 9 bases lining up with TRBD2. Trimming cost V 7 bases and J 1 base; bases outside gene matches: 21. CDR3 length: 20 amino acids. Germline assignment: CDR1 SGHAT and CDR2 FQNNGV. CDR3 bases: TGTGCCAGCACAAAAAGGGGTAGCGGGGGAAACCCAACCGGCACAGATACGCAGTATTTT. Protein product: CASTKRGSGGNPTGTDTQYF.